The clone carrying this T cell receptor (beta chain) was found a few times. TCR beta CDR3 regions came from multiplex PCR with 32 forward V and 13 reverse J primers. TCRdb redid the calling of the multiplex PCR reads with MiXCR, one entry per CDR3 protein. The sample includes approximately 14,000 distinct CDR3 sequences, 28% seen only once; the top ten take about 4.2%. The sample originates from a study of immune heterogeneity within non-small cell lung tumors. The CDR3 extends over 14 amino acids. Trimming took 4 bases from V and 5 from J, leaving 15 bases between them. The germline gives CDR1 SGHDT, CDR2 YYEEEE. With 600 ng used per sample, the template was genomic DNA from bulk tumor. Surgeons took several biopsies per primary tumor, spaced far apart, during surgery. The study cohort was described as untreated, and its members had newly diagnosed non-small cell lung cancer. They went on to have curative surgery.

The sample was lung tumor tissue. The clonotype originates from a man aged 40-49 years with non-small cell lung cancer. The chain joins TRBV5-6 to TRBJ1-2; D is possibly TRBD1 (6 bases). DNA of the CDR3: TGTGCCAGCAGCGTAACAGGGCGCGAATATGGCTACACCTTC. Its translation: CASSVTGREYGYTF.